This TCR beta chain is drawn from a study of T cell therapy after organ transplantation (dated by TCRdb to about 2019). In the study overall: The therapy products consisted of autologous CMV-specific T cells grown in vitro for 2 to 3 weeks using a peptide pool of 30 HLA class I and II CMV epitopes. Patients were given up to 6 doses of T cells at 2-week intervals and were followed for roughly seven months after finishing therapy. Among the approximately 10 patients, eight were classed as clinical responders, while two were classed as nonresponders. Across 2 to 6 intravenous infusions, patients got a median of 1.92 x 10^8 CMV-specific T cells. Blood samples for the short-term post-therapy time point were taken 4 to 8 weeks after therapy ended. This study was a follow-up analysis of the TRBV repertoire from an open-label phase I trial that tested autologous CMV-specific adoptive T cell therapy in people who had received solid-organ transplants. Only about 85% of the 10 patients had long-term post-therapy samples available.

Sequences SQVTM (CDR1) and ANQGSEA (CDR2) are obtained from the germline V gene. Compared with germline, V lacks 1 base and J lacks 3 bases; bases without a gene match: 4. Taken from cysteine to phenylalanine, the CDR3 has 14 residues. The entry retains the CDR3 DNA only, 42 bases that are in frame from base 1. In regard to this clone: Which antigen it targets is not known. The sample holds no much larger clone one base away, and base qualities are not on file.

The time point label corresponds to: 4-8 weeks after completion of therapy. The patients had received solid-organ transplants and had drug-resistant/recurrent cytomegalovirus. About nine people from the trial were chosen for repertoire analysis because post-therapy peripheral blood mononuclear cells were available from them. Viable CD3+CD8+CD4- lymphocytes were isolated from PBMCs by sorting on a BD FACSAria III. Genomic DNA was extracted from sorted cells with the Qiagen DNeasy Kit. The immunoSEQ two-step, bias-controlled multiplex PCR assay was used to amplify TRB CDR3 regions from genomic DNA. An Illumina NextSeq 500 was used to sequence the CDR3 libraries. The paper's data handling went like this. The immunoSEQ Analyzer platform was used for the initial alignment and bioinformatics, which included bias normalization against synthetic CDR3 analogs. V, D and J genes were annotated according to IMGT database definitions. Further TRBV analyses used VDJtools version 1.1.10 and the R package tcR version 2.2.1.11 with default settings. For the GLIPH analysis, version 1.0 was run with default settings. To test for significant clonotype frequency changes in CDR3 sequences with at least 5 reads, a 2-sided binomial test with Benjamini-Hochberg correction (alpha = 0.01) was used. As stored in TCRdb, this immuneACCESS dataset retains in-frame rearrangements with V and J assigned. A fraction of the clones does not appear; measured against another copy, unresolved V genes explain less than half of the discrepancy, and the remainder lacks a known reason. V, J and clone size reflect that table, while D and trimming were determined from the DNA. In all, the sample holds about 18,000 clones, and about 81% of those were seen once. The ten top clones hold about 9.2% of the sample.

Beyond this particular receptor, the publication reports: Before therapy, nonresponders had marked clonal expansions, and their repertoires changed minimally after therapy. Reduced sample coverage from poor CD8+ T cell yield may be reflected in the few expansions detected in nonresponders. Fold change in CD8 clonality after therapy was inversely correlated with pretherapy clonality, suggesting that less biased repertoires were more receptive to remodeling. Assessment of confounders such as concurrent antirejection and antiviral medications was prevented by the small cohort. Post-therapy reconstitution appeared to include both transferred clonotypes and endogenous clonotypes not detected in the therapy products.

The rearranged segments are TRBV29-1 and TRBJ2-3, and 7 junction bases match TRBD2. The input for sequencing was CD8+ T cells from blood, taken after autologous CMV-specific T cell therapy. This TCR was sampled from a human patient who had received a solid organ transplant and had CMV disease. In patients who had a transplant, some T cells may come from the graft donor. CDR3 sequence: CSVEGREWTDTQYF. Here is the DNA: TGCAGCGTTGAAGGGCGGGAGTGGACAGATACGCAGTATTTT.